Here is one TCR beta chain with its context. What it binds is unknown. Here immunoSEQ multiplex PCR was the method, and the copy in TCRdb shows in-frame clones only, minus some. The sample includes 89,000 or so clones, around 80% of them seen just once. These data come from a study of lymphopenia after photon versus proton radiotherapy. General observations from the study: After lymphocyte nadir, photon-treated repertoires showed oligoclonal expansion, especially CD8+ Temra. Post-nadir TCR diversity decline inversely tracked overall survival among those who died. Relative stability marked proton patients; photon patients lost diversity and naive cells.

V lost 3 bases and J lost 4; bases outside the gene matches: 7. CDR3 size: 15 residues. Germline V gives CDR1 KGHSY, CDR2 FQNENV. The rearrangement links TRBV16 to TRBJ1-2; 8 bases are a match to TRBD1. Sequenced here: peripheral blood, sampled from a patient treated with proton-based radiotherapy. This clonotype was obtained from a man between 60 and 75 years old with pancreatic cancer. The CDR3 DNA reads as TGTGCCAGCAGCCATATGACAGGGGTCGCCTATGGCTACACCTTC. As protein: CASSHMTGVAYGYTF.